This TCR beta chain was sequenced during a study of molecular identifiers for immune sequencing clone quantification. This clonotype was found a few times. The CDR3 contains 14 residues. The ends were cut back, 4 bases at V and 3 bases at J, with 16 bases in the middle. Germline lookup yields CDR1 DFQATT and CDR2 SNEGSKA (reference sequence). One entry per CDR3 protein results from TCRdb running MiXCR on the PCR reads. The profile shows around 320,000 distinct CDR3 sequences, under 25% of them singletons. This receptor was taken from a human donor in good health. Some libraries in this study had Jurkat cell RNA spiked in. The chain carries TRBV20-1 and TRBJ2-7; weak D call: TRBD2 (5 bases). The sample was naive CD8+ T cells from blood, with Jurkat cell RNA spiked in. The subset was: FACS-sorted CD8+CD4-CCR7+CD45RA+ naive T cells. This CDR3 reads CSATKRGSGYEQYF. The CDR3 coding sequence is TGCAGTGCTACGAAACGGGGATCCGGCTACGAGCAGTACTTC.